The table lists the clone carrying this T cell receptor (beta chain) with many counts. The antigen is unknown. V shed 2 bases and J shed 3 bases, with 7 bases lying between them. The CDR3 loop spans 13 amino acids. Germline lookup yields CDR1 SEHNR and CDR2 FQNEAQ (reference sequence). Diagnosis rested on symptoms, serum thyroxine and TRAb, thyroid ultrasound, and orbital computed tomography. The data were obtained in a study of T cells in Graves' hyperthyroidism and ophthalmopathy. Study-wide results and caveats: Ophthalmopathy, as predicted by the model, came a median 6.5 months after the prediction. The blood repertoire included most of the expanded thyroid clonotypes above 0.001. Stable hyperthyroidism was told apart from ophthalmopathy by a model built on 13 V-J features.

Template material for amplifying TCR beta CDR3 regions consisted of RNA transcripts. HTBI primers were employed in a first-round RT-PCR of the TCR CDR3. MiXCR was run by TCRdb on the multiplex PCR reads, yielding one entry per CDR3 protein. Of about 500,000 distinct CDR3 sequences in the sample, 35% to 50% are singletons; the top ten hold about two fifths. The TCR originated in an adult woman with Graves' disease, either hyperthyroidism or ophthalmopathy (not recorded which). Sequencing was performed on peripheral blood or thyroid tissue (not recorded which). This sequence joins TRBV7-9 and TRBJ1-1, with D hard to call. The CDR3 nucleotides are TGTGCCAGCAGCTTATGGGAAGACACTGAAGCTTTCTTT. This sequence encodes CASSLWEDTEAFF. The full variable domain, its missing parts supplied by reference TRBV7-9 and TRBJ1-1, is DTGVSQNPRHKITKRGQNVTFRCDPISEHNRLYWYRQTLGQGPEFLTYFQNEAQLEKSRLLSDRFSAERPKGSFSTLEIQRTEQGDSAMYLCASSLWEDTEAFFGQGTRLTVV.